The 11 T cell receptor beta chains reported below all come from one sample, sequenced in a study of blood T cells in healthy people across ages. With a J-beta primer mix and a sample-barcoded 5' primer, a second PCR ran about 6 to 11 cycles. TCRdb fed the 5' RACE reads into MiXCR, producing one record per CDR3 protein. The sample comprises about 640,000 distinct CDR3 sequences, about 30% of which are singletons, and approximately 15% rests with the top ten. The sequenced material came from blood. The receptors derive from a woman older than 75 in good health.

This clonotype has just one count. The rearrangement uses TRBV20-1 and TRBJ1-5, with D unclear. The V gene's germline CDR1 is DFQATT and CDR2 SNEGSKA (reference sequence). This CDR3 contains 14 residues. With 3 bases removed from V and 2 bases from J, the gap between germline ends came to 11 bases. In nucleotides, the CDR3 is TGCAGTGCTAGTGAGGGATATCGCAATCAGCCCCAGCATTTT. This translates into CSASEGYRNQPQHF.

V usage is TRBV24-1 and J usage is TRBJ2-5; 11 nucleotides line up with TRBD2. The V and J ends lost 8 bases and 2 bases, in that order; junction bases with no gene match: 12. Looked up from germline, CDR1 is KGHDR and CDR2 is SFDVKD. This CDR3 spans 17 amino acids. CDR3 sequence (DNA): TGTGCCACCAATGAACGAAGACTAGCGGGAAGTCAAGAGACCCAGTACTTC. Translation gives CATNERRLAGSQETQYF.

This chain connects TRBV6-1 to TRBJ1-2; 8 nucleotides align to TRBD1. The trim removed 8 bases at V and 8 bases at J, leaving 22 bases unmatched. CDR1 and CDR2 (germline): MNHNS, SASEGT. The CDR3 has 17 amino acids. The CDR3 is CASRLKLSSQGAGGYTF. The CDR3 DNA reads as TGTGCCAGCCGCCTCAAACTTTCGAGCCAGGGGGCAGGAGGCTACACCTTC.

As regards this clonotype: A clone one base away is much larger, so this may be a read error. The chain uses TRBV7-2 and TRBJ1-2; 8 bases map to TRBD1. Germline V CDR1 and CDR2: SGHTA, FQGNSA. J was trimmed by 6 bases and V by 5 bases; bases with no gene match: 11. The CDR3 is made up of 15 amino acids. The CDR3, as DNA: TGTGCCAGCAGCCAACGACAGGGGCTAAACAATGGCTACACCTTC. It translates to CASSQRQGLNNGYTF. Combining the CDR3 with reference TRBV7-2 and TRBJ1-2 gives the whole variable domain GAGVSQSPSNKVTEKGKDVELRCDPISGHTALYWYRQSLGQGLEFLIYFQGNSAPDKSGLPSDRFSAERTGGSVSTLTIQRTQQEDSAVYLCASSQRQGLNNGYTFGSGTRLTVV.

V is TRBV4-3 and J is TRBJ1-4; D unclear. The CDR3 is 15 amino acids. Germline V gives CDR1 LGHNA, CDR2 YSLEER. The V and J ends lost 1 base and 0 bases respectively, with 6 bases between them. The CDR3 region is CASSQAVPTNEKLFF. The CDR3 DNA sequence: TGCGCCAGCAGCCAAGCGGTCCCAACTAATGAAAAACTGTTTTTT.

This clonotype was counted a few times. The chain joins TRBV5-1 to TRBJ1-1; 9 positions agree with TRBD1. Trimming cost V 3 bases and J 1 base; bases outside gene matches: 4. This CDR3 is built from 15 residues. Germline CDR1 reads SGHRS; CDR2 reads YFSETQ. The DNA for the CDR3 is TGCGCCAGCAGCTCACAGGGGGCGCGGAACACTGAAGCTTTCTTT. Translation gives CASSSQGARNTEAFF.

V is TRBV5-1 and J is TRBJ2-5; possibly TRBD2 for D (5 bases). CDR1 and CDR2 (germline): SGHRS, YFSETQ. This CDR3 has 14 residues. The V end was cut by 0 bases, the J end by 5 bases, with 11 bases between. The CDR3 protein is CASSLDGIRETQYF. CDR3 nucleotide sequence: TGCGCCAGCAGCTTGGACGGGATTAGGGAGACCCAGTACTTC. Complete variable domain (other parts from reference TRBV5-1 and TRBJ2-5): KAGVTQTPRYLIKTRGQQVTLSCSPISGHRSVSWYQQTPGQGLQFLFEYFSETQRNKGNFPGRFSGRQFSNSRSEMNVSTLELGDSALYLCASSLDGIRETQYFGPGTRLLVL.

This clonotype occurred many times. V gene TRBV5-6 combines with J gene TRBJ2-5, with 8 positions matching TRBD1. The CDR3 loop spans 16 amino acids. The J segment lost 5 bases and the V segment lost 2 bases, leaving 11 bases of the junction unmatched. Germline values: CDR1 SGHDT, CDR2 YYEEEE. CDR3 region: CASSLGIGQGAETQYF. The CDR3 nucleotides are TGTGCCAGCAGCTTAGGCATAGGCCAGGGGGCCGAGACCCAGTACTTC.

The V gene is TRBV6-1, the J gene TRBJ1-1; D unclear. The V gene's germline CDR1 is MNHNS and CDR2 SASEGT. V was clipped by 6 bases and J by 4 bases, with 15 bases between them. The CDR3 extends over 14 amino acids. In DNA form, the CDR3 reads TGTGCCAGCAGGAAAGAGAGGGCCGTCACTGAAGCTTTCTTT. Translation: CASRKERAVTEAFF.

The chain carries TRBV7-2 and TRBJ2-1; 10 bases align to TRBD2. CDR3 length equals 17 residues. Germline V gene lookup returns CDR1 SGHTA and CDR2 FQGNSA. V shed 5 bases and J 4 bases; nucleotides not matched to a gene: 11. The CDR3 DNA reads TGTGCCAGCAGCGCCCAGCTAGCGGGGGTAAGGTACAATGAGCAGTTCTTC. Translation: CASSAQLAGVRYNEQFF.

The chain carries TRBV20-1 and TRBJ2-5; 10 nucleotides align to TRBD1. V lost 4 bases, J lost 7 bases, and 12 bases stayed unmatched. Germline V lookup: CDR1 DFQATT, CDR2 SNEGSKA (reference sequence). CDR3 length: 15 amino acids. The CDR3 DNA is TGCAGTGCTACCCTCCGGGACAGGGGCTGGGCGACCCAGTACTTC. Amino acid sequence: CSATLRDRGWATQYF.